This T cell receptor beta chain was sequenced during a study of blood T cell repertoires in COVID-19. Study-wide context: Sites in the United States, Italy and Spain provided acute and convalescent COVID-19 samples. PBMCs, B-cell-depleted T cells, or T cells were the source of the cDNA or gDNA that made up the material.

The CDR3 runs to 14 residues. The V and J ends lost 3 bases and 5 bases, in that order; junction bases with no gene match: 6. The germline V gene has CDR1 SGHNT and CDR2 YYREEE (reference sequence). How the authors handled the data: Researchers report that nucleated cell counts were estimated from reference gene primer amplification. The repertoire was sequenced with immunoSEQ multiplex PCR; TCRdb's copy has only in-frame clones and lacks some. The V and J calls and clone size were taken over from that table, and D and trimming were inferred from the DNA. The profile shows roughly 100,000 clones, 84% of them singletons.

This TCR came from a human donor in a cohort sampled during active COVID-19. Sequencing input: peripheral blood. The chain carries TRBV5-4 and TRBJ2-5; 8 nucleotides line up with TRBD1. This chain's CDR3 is CASSSSGGEETQYF. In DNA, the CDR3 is TGTGCCAGCAGCTCTTCAGGGGGCGAGGAGACCCAGTACTTC.